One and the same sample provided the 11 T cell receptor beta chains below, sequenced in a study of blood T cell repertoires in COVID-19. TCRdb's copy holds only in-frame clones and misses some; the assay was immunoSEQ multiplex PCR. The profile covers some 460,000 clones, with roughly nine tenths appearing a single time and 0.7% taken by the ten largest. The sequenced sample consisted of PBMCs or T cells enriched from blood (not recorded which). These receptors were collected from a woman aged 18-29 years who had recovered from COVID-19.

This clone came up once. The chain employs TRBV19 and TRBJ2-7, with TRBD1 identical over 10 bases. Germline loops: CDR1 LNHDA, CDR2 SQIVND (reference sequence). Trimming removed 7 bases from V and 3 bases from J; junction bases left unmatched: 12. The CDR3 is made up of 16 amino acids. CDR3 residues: CASKQETGGAFYEQYF. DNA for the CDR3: TGTGCCAGTAAACAGGAGACAGGGGGCGCCTTCTACGAGCAGTACTTC.

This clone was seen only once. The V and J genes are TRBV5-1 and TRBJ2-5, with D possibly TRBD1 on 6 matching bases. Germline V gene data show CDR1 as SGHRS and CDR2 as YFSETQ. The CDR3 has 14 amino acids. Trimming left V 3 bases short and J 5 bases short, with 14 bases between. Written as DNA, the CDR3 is TGCGCCAGCAGCTCAGGACAGCAAGGGGAGACCCAGTACTTC. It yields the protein CASSSGQQGETQYF. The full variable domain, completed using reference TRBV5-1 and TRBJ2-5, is KAGVTQTPRYLIKTRGQQVTLSCSPISGHRSVSWYQQTPGQGLQFLFEYFSETQRNKGNFPGRFSGRQFSNSRSEMNVSTLELGDSALYLCASSSGQQGETQYFGPGTRLLVL.

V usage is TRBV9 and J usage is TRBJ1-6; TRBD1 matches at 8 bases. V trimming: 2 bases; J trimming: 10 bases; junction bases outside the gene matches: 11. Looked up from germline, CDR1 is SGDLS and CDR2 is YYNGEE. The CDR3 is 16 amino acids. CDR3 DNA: TGTGCCAGCAGCGTTGGGGAGCAGGGGGCAGAGTCACCCCTCCACTTT. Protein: CASSVGEQGAESPLHF.

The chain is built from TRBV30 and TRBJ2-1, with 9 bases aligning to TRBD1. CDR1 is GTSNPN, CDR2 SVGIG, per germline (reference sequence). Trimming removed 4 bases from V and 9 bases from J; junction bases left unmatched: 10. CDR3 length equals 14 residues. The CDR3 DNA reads TGTGCCTGGAATCGGGGGGACAGGGTTAGTGAGCAGTTCTTC. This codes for CAWNRGDRVSEQFF.

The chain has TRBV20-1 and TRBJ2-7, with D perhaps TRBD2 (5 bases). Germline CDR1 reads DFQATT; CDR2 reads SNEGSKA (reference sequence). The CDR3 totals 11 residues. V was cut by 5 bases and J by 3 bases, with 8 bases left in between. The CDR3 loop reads CSAYRDYEQYF. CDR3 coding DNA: TGCAGTGCTTACCGGGACTACGAGCAGTACTTC.

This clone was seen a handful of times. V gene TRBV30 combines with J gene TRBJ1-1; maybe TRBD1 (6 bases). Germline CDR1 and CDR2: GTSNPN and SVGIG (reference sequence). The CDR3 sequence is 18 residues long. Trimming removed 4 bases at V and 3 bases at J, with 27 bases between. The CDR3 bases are TGTGCCTGGACCCCCGGTAGGGGGACTAGGGGAAAGCACACTGAAGCTTTCTTT. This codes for CAWTPGRGTRGKHTEAFF.

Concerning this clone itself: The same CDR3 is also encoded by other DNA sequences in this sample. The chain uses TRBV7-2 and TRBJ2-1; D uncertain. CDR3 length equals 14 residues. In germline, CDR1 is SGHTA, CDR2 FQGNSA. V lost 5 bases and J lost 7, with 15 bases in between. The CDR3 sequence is CASSIRRGDNEQFF. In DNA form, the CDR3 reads TGTGCCAGCAGCATTCGAAGAGGTGATAATGAGCAGTTCTTC. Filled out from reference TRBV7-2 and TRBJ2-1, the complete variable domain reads GAGVSQSPSNKVTEKGKDVELRCDPISGHTALYWYRQSLGQGLEFLIYFQGNSAPDKSGLPSDRFSAERTGGSVSTLTIQRTQQEDSAVYLCASSIRRGDNEQFFGPGTRLTVL.

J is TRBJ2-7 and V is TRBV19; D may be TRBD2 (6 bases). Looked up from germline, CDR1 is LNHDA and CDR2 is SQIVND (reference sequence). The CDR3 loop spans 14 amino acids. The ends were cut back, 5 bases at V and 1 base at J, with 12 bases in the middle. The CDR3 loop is CASSLPGLSYEQYF. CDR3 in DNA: TGTGCCAGTAGTCTCCCGGGACTTTCCTACGAGCAGTACTTC.

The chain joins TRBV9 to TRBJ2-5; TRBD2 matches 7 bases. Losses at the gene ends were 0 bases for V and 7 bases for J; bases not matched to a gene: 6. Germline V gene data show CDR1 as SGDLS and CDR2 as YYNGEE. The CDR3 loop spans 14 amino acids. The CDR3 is CASSVGGGQGTQYF. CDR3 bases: TGTGCCAGCAGCGTAGGCGGGGGTCAGGGGACCCAGTACTTC.

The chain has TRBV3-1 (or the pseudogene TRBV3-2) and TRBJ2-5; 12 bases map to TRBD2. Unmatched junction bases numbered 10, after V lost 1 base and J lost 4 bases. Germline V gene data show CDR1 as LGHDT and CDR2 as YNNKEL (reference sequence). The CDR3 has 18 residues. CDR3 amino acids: CASSQGLAGGMRVETQYF. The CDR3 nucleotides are TGTGCCAGCAGCCAAGGGCTAGCGGGGGGGATGCGAGTAGAGACCCAGTACTTC.

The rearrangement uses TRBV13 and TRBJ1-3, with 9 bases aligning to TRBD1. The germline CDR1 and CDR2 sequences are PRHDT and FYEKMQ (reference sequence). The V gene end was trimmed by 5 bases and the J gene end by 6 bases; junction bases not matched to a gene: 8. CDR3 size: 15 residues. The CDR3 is CASSDGTGKVNTIYF. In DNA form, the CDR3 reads TGTGCCAGCAGCGACGGGACAGGGAAAGTAAACACCATATATTTT.